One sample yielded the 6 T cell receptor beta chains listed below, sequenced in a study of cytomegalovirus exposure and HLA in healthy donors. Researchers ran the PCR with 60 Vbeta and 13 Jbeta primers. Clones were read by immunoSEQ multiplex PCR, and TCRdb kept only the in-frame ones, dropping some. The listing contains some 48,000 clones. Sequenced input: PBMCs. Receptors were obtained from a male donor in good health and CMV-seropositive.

CDR3 region: CASKTSGGETQYF. The CDR3, as DNA: TGTGCCAGTAAAACTAGCGGCGGCGAGACCCAGTACTTC. This chain links TRBV19 with TRBJ2-5; the match to TRBD2 covers 8 bases. Germline CDR1 and CDR2: LNHDA and SQIVND (reference sequence). The CDR3 length is 13 residues. Germline trimming cut 7 bases from V and 5 bases from J; bases unmatched to any gene: 6.

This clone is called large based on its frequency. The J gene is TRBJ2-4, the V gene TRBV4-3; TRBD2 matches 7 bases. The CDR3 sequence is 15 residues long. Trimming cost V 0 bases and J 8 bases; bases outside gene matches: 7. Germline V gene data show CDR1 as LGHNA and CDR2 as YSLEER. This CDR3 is CASSQDRPGRDIQYF. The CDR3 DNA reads TGCGCCAGCAGCCAAGATCGCCCAGGGAGGGACATTCAGTACTTC.

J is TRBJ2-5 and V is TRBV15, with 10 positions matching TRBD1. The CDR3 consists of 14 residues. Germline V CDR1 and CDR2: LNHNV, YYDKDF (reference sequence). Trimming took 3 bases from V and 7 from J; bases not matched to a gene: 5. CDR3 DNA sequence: TGTGCCACCAGCAGCTCGGACAGGGGGGGGACCCAGTACTTC. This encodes CATSSSDRGGTQYF.

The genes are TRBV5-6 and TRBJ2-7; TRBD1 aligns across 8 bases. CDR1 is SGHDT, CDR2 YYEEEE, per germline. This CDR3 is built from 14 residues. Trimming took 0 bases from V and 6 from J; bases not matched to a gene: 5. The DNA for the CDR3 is TGTGCCAGCAGCTTGGGGACAGGGTGGTCCGAGCAGTACTTC. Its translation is CASSLGTGWSEQYF.

The CDR3 sequence is CASSLGIAGGPNEQFF. Here the CDR3 DNA reads TGTGCCAGCAGCTTAGGCATAGCGGGGGGGCCCAATGAGCAGTTCTTC. The V and J genes are TRBV7-6 and TRBJ2-1, with 11 positions matching TRBD2. V was clipped by 1 base and J by 6 bases; unmatched bases: 5. The CDR3 runs to 16 residues. Germline CDR1 is SGHVS and CDR2 is FNYEAQ. The whole variable domain, remainder taken from reference TRBV7-6 and TRBJ2-1, is GAGVSQSPRYKVTKRGQDVALRCDPISGHVSLYWYRQALGQGPEFLTYFNYEAQQDKSGLPNDRFSAERPEGSISTLTIQRTEQRDSAMYRCASSLGIAGGPNEQFFGPGTRLTVL.

The CDR3 nucleotides are TGTGCCAGCAGCCAGTCGCGGACAGGGGGAACAGATACGCAGTATTTT. Translation: CASSQSRTGGTDTQYF. The chain carries TRBV7-2 and TRBJ2-3; 10 bases map to TRBD1. Trimming took 5 bases from V and 3 from J; bases not matched to a gene: 8. This CDR3 contains 16 residues. The germline CDR1 and CDR2 sequences are SGHTA and FQGNSA.